This entry lists 20 T cell receptor beta chains sequenced from one sample in a study of T cells in Graves' hyperthyroidism and ophthalmopathy. From RNA transcripts, TCR beta CDR3 regions were amplified. The HTBI primer set was used in a first-round RT-PCR of the TCR CDR3. One entry per CDR3 protein, called by TCRdb with MiXCR from the multiplex PCR reads. The table includes over 300,000 distinct CDR3 sequences, roughly 15% detected once. The sequencing input was blood. These receptors were collected from a woman in her forties with Graves' ophthalmopathy.

This clonotype was seen repeatedly, ten times or more. This sequence joins TRBV6-5 and TRBJ1-1; possibly TRBD1 for D (6 bases). The V and J ends lost 2 bases and 9 bases respectively, with 10 bases between them. CDR1 and CDR2 (germline): MNHEY, SVGAGI. This CDR3 comprises 12 residues. The chain's CDR3 is CASSYPTGQAFF. The CDR3 nucleotides are TGTGCCAGCAGTTACCCGACAGGACAAGCTTTCTTT.

This rearrangement joins TRBV7-6 to TRBJ2-3, with unresolved D. The V and J ends lost 5 bases and 1 base respectively, with 13 bases between them. The CDR3 is made up of 15 amino acids. Per germline, CDR1 SGHVS and CDR2 FNYEAQ. The CDR3 here is CASSQRNGGTDTQYF. Here the CDR3 DNA reads TGTGCCAGCAGCCAACGGAATGGCGGCACAGATACGCAGTATTTT.

This clonotype came up a few times. V gene TRBV29-1 combines with J gene TRBJ2-7; possible D gene TRBD1, 7 bases. This CDR3 spans 12 amino acids. Germline V gene data show CDR1 as SQVTM and CDR2 as ANQGSEA. The V gene lost 4 bases and the J gene lost 3 bases, with 10 bases spanning the gap. The chain's CDR3 is CSVAGGNYEQYF. The CDR3 region has the DNA TGCAGCGTTGCAGGGGGGAACTACGAGCAGTACTTC.

Ten or more counts support this clonotype. The rearrangement uses TRBV3-1 and TRBJ2-5; D may be TRBD1 (6 bases). The CDR3 contains 15 residues. Germline CDR1 LGHDT, CDR2 YNNKEL (reference sequence). V gave up 0 bases and J gave up 4 bases, with 12 bases separating them. In DNA form, the CDR3 reads TGTGCCAGCAGCCAAGATCTACAGGGATCAGAGACCCAGTACTTC. Encoded protein: CASSQDLQGSETQYF.

This clonotype has only a few counts. The rearrangement links TRBV12-3 or TRBV12-4 to TRBJ1-1; 7 bases agree with TRBD1. With 4 bases clipped from V and 5 bases from J, the junction kept 7 bases outside the gene matches. The CDR3 covers 14 residues. The CDR3 is CASSYSGGETEAFF. The CDR3 bases are TGTGCCAGCAGTTATTCAGGGGGGGAGACTGAAGCTTTCTTT.

This clonotype has a count of ten or more. V and J are TRBV12-3 or TRBV12-4 and TRBJ2-3, with D uncertain. Trimming removed 3 bases from V and 1 base from J, with 8 bases in between. The CDR3 loop spans 14 amino acids. The CDR3 loop reads CASSLGYGTDTQYF. CDR3 nucleotide sequence: TGTGCCAGCAGTTTGGGTTACGGCACAGATACGCAGTATTTT.

This clonotype was seen at least ten times. J is TRBJ2-5 and V is TRBV27; 8 nucleotides agree with TRBD2. The CDR3 runs 14 residues. Germline V CDR1 and CDR2: MNHEY, SMNVEV (reference sequence). V was pared by 5 bases and J by 2 bases, with 4 bases of the junction left unmatched. In nucleotides, the CDR3 is TGTGCCAGCAGTCCAACTAGCGGTCAAGAGACCCAGTACTTC. It translates to CASSPTSGQETQYF.

This clonotype was observed a handful of times. The chain couples TRBV20-1 to TRBJ2-7; either TRBD1 or TRBD2 may supply D (5 bases each). Germline V lookup: CDR1 DFQATT, CDR2 SNEGSKA (reference sequence). The CDR3 extends over 12 amino acids. Trimming removed 3 bases at V and 3 bases at J, with 9 bases between. This chain's CDR3 is CSASPGSYEQYF. In nucleotides, the CDR3 is TGCAGTGCTAGCCCAGGGAGCTACGAGCAGTACTTC.

Points on this clonotype: Possible read error: a much larger clone is one base away. The chain carries TRBV11-2 and TRBJ2-1; TRBD2 matches at 10 bases. Germline V gene data show CDR1 as SGHAT and CDR2 as FQNNGV. CDR3 length: 15 residues. After removal of 1 base from V and 12 bases from J, the junction contained 9 bases not matched to a gene. Here the CDR3 reads CASSLVSSLAGRQFF. The CDR3 region has the DNA TGTGCCAGCAGCTTAGTCTCGTCACTAGCGGGAAGGCAGTTCTTC.

The table lists this clonotype with many counts. Here the CDR3 reads CASRPDQAGKSSYNEQFF. The CDR3 nucleotides read TGTGCCAGCAGGCCCGACCAAGCGGGAAAAAGCTCCTACAATGAGCAGTTCTTC. V usage is TRBV5-4 and J usage is TRBJ2-1; 7 bases agree with TRBD2. Germline trimming cut 5 bases from V and 0 bases from J; bases unmatched to any gene: 14. The CDR3 spans 18 residues. In germline, CDR1 is SGHNT, CDR2 YYREEE (reference sequence).

This clonotype appeared a few times. This chain connects TRBV5-5 to TRBJ2-5, with 10 bases identical to TRBD2. V lost 4 bases to trimming and J lost 4 bases; unmatched junction nucleotides: 13. The CDR3 loop spans 17 amino acids. Looked up from germline, CDR1 is SGHKS and CDR2 is YYEKEE (reference sequence). The CDR3 loop reads CASSRNSASGGVETQYF. For the CDR3, the DNA is TGTGCCAGCAGCCGAAACAGTGCTAGCGGGGGTGTAGAGACCCAGTACTTC.

This clonotype came up many times. The chain links TRBV6-1 to TRBJ1-1; 8 positions agree with TRBD1. Germline loops: CDR1 MNHNS, CDR2 SASEGT. Trimming took 5 bases from V and 4 from J; bases not matched to a gene: 15. The CDR3 totals 17 residues. The CDR3 reads CASSSPGQEPLGTEAFF. For the CDR3, the DNA is TGTGCCAGCAGTTCGCCGGGACAGGAGCCGTTGGGCACTGAAGCTTTCTTT.

This clonotype was recorded a few times. The chain joins TRBV20-1 to TRBJ1-5, with TRBD1 identical over 9 bases. CDR3 length equals 16 residues. After removal of 0 bases from V and 4 bases from J, the junction contained 7 bases not matched to a gene. The germline V gene encodes CDR1 DFQATT and CDR2 SNEGSKA (reference sequence). CDR3 loop: CSARDRRTGANQPQHF. The CDR3 coding sequence is TGCAGTGCTAGAGATCGGAGGACAGGGGCGAATCAGCCCCAGCATTTT.

The chain links TRBV20-1 to TRBJ2-2; D is unclear. The CDR3 extends over 15 amino acids. Trimming removed 5 bases at V and 1 base at J, with 14 bases between. Germline assignment: CDR1 DFQATT and CDR2 SNEGSKA (reference sequence). The CDR3 reads CSAPNMWGNTGELFF. The CDR3 DNA reads as TGCAGTGCTCCTAATATGTGGGGGAACACCGGGGAGCTGTTTTTT.

The chain joins TRBV20-1 to TRBJ2-7, with D perhaps TRBD1 (6 bases). V was shortened by 6 bases and J by 0 bases, with 15 bases between the two germline ends. CDR1 DFQATT and CDR2 SNEGSKA come from the germline V gene (reference sequence). The CDR3 is made up of 14 amino acids. Written as DNA, the CDR3 is TGCAGTGCGCACAACAGGGCAAGCTCCTACGAGCAGTACTTC. Amino acids: CSAHNRASSYEQYF.

This clonotype has a count of ten or more. CDR3 region: CASKAGLQYF. DNA of the CDR3: TGTGCCAGCAAGGCGGGTTTGCAGTACTTC. The chain links TRBV28 to TRBJ2-7, with D perhaps TRBD2 (5 bases). Germline values: CDR1 MDHEN, CDR2 SYDVKM. Trimming pared 7 bases from V and 9 bases from J, leaving 10 bases between. There are 10 residues in the CDR3.

This clonotype was seen more than once but under ten times. This chain uses TRBV3-1 with TRBJ1-4; 7 nucleotides align to TRBD1. V lost 9 bases, J lost 4 bases, and 5 bases stayed unmatched. The germline gives CDR1 LGHDT, CDR2 YNNKEL (reference sequence). This CDR3 has 13 amino acids. CDR3 residues: CARKTGHNEKLFF. The CDR3 DNA reads as TGTGCCAGAAAGACAGGGCATAATGAAAAACTGTTTTTT. Filled out from reference TRBV3-1 and TRBJ1-4, the complete variable domain reads DTAVSQTPKYLVTQMGNDKSIKCEQNLGHDTMYWYKQDSKKFLKIMFSYNNKELIINETVPNRFSPKSPDKAHLNLHINSLELGDSAVYFCARKTGHNEKLFFGSGTQLSVL.

In this sample, this clonotype turned up a few times. The conserved phenylalanine or tryptophan normally closing the CDR3 is absent here, so this likely arose from a read error. The chain has TRBV7-9 and TRBJ2-3; unclear D gene. This CDR3 has 14 residues. Germline CDR1 SEHNR, CDR2 FQNEAQ (reference sequence). With 6 bases removed from V and 2 bases from J, the gap between germline ends came to 12 bases. The CDR3 spells CASRPTEYTDTQYL. The CDR3 coding sequence is TGTGCCAGCAGGCCTACAGAGTACACAGATACGCAGTATCTT.

This clonotype was counted many times. This chain connects TRBV7-9 to TRBJ2-5, with TRBD1 matching over 7 bases. The junction had 10 bases not matched to a gene; V was cut back by 7 bases and J by 5 bases. This CDR3 comprises 14 residues. The germline V gene encodes CDR1 SEHNR and CDR2 FQNEAQ (reference sequence). This CDR3 reads CASTKTGVEETQYF. The CDR3, as DNA: TGTGCCAGCACCAAAACAGGGGTGGAGGAGACCCAGTACTTC.

This clonotype was observed at least ten times. The genes are TRBV20-1 and TRBJ2-5; D possibly corresponds to TRBD2 (6 bases). V lost 3 bases to trimming and J lost 5 bases, with 16 bases between them. CDR1 and CDR2 from the germline V gene are DFQATT and SNEGSKA (reference sequence). The CDR3 loop spans 14 amino acids. CDR3 protein: CSARAGTYRETQYF. The CDR3 bases are TGCAGTGCTAGGGCGGGGACCTATCGGGAGACCCAGTACTTC.